Following are 26 T cell receptor beta chains from one sample sequenced in a study of regulatory T cells in long-lasting Graves disease. The time point denotes: newly diagnosed GD, antithyroid drugs for less than 3 months. Preparation of the TCR library used RNA extracted from PBMCs. Building the TCR beta libraries relied on iRepertoire HTBI primers, and CDR3 regions underwent Arm-PCR. TCRdb recomputed calls from the multiplex PCR reads with MiXCR, one row per CDR3 protein. The data hold approximately 230,000 distinct CDR3 sequences, with approximately 20% observed a single time. The source was peripheral blood mononuclear cells (PBMCs), collected at new diagnosis, from a patient treated with antithyroid drugs. The receptors stem from a female donor with Graves disease.

In its sample, this clonotype was seen many times. The rearrangement links TRBV10-3 to TRBJ2-1; 10 bases agree with TRBD2. The CDR3 length is 14 residues. J was trimmed by 10 bases and V by 3 bases; bases with no gene match: 6. The germline CDR1 and CDR2 sequences are ENHRY and SYGVKD. For the CDR3, the DNA is TGTGCCATCAGTGATCTGAGCGGGAGGGAGGAGCAGTTCTTC. The encoded protein is CAISDLSGREEQFF.

This clonotype was observed many times. The gene calls are TRBV3-1 and TRBJ2-5; D remains unclear. The CDR3 extends over 14 amino acids. Germline CDR1 is LGHDT and CDR2 is YNNKEL (reference sequence). V lost 2 bases and J lost 1, with 8 bases in between. CDR3 sequence reads: CASSQKRIQETQYF. Here the CDR3 DNA reads TGTGCCAGCAGCCAAAAACGGATCCAAGAGACCCAGTACTTC.

This clonotype was detected ten times or more. The V call is TRBV5-1, the J call TRBJ1-1; D is possibly TRBD1 (5 bases). The germline V gene encodes CDR1 SGHRS and CDR2 YFSETQ. The CDR3 length is 15 residues. V was trimmed by 4 bases and J by 4 bases, leaving 17 bases between them. This CDR3 reads CASSPEGRVGTEAFF. The CDR3 DNA is TGCGCCAGCAGCCCTGAGGGCAGGGTGGGCACTGAAGCTTTCTTT.

This clonotype has a count of ten or more. The chain combines TRBV3-1 with TRBJ2-5, with unresolved D. Between the trimmed V and J ends, which lost 7 bases and 7 bases, there was a span of 10 bases. The CDR3 is 11 amino acids. The germline V gene has CDR1 LGHDT and CDR2 YNNKEL (reference sequence). The CDR3 loop reads CASILLGTQYF. DNA for the CDR3: TGTGCCAGCATTCTCTTGGGGACCCAGTACTTC.

This clonotype was recorded at least ten times. The rearrangement joins TRBV4-3 to TRBJ2-7; no definite D call. CDR1 LGHNA and CDR2 YSLEER come from the germline V gene. Trimming took off 1 base at V and 5 bases at J, with 12 bases between the two ends. The length of the CDR3 is 14 residues. The CDR3, as DNA: TGCGCCAGCAGCCAAGCGGCCAGACGGGACGAGCAGTACTTC. This sequence encodes CASSQAARRDEQYF.

This clonotype was detected many times. V is TRBV7-9 and J is TRBJ2-7; weak D call: TRBD1 (6 bases). The CDR3 loop spans 14 amino acids. V lost 4 bases and J lost 4, with 14 bases in between. The germline V gene encodes CDR1 SEHNR and CDR2 FQNEAQ (reference sequence). DNA for the CDR3: TGTGCCAGCAGCTCCCTGCAGGGGTTATACGAGCAGTACTTC. Protein sequence: CASSSLQGLYEQYF.

J is TRBJ2-3 and V is TRBV7-8, with 7 bases identical to TRBD2. CDR1 SGHVS and CDR2 FQNEAQ come from the germline V gene. V dropped 7 bases and J dropped 0; count of bases not matched to a gene: 7. The CDR3 consists of 15 residues. In DNA, the CDR3 is TGTGCCAGCAAGCTAGGGACTACTAGCACAGATACGCAGTATTTT. This encodes CASKLGTTSTDTQYF.

This clonotype was picked up many times. The V gene is TRBV11-2, the J gene TRBJ2-7; D gene ambiguous. In germline, CDR1 is SGHAT, CDR2 FQNNGV. V gave up 5 bases and J gave up 2 bases, with 10 bases separating them. There are 13 residues in the CDR3. DNA for the CDR3: TGTGCCAGCAGCCACTCAAAGGCCTACGAGCAGTACTTC. Translating gives CASSHSKAYEQYF.

V usage is TRBV14 and J usage is TRBJ2-2, with 10 bases identical to TRBD2. The CDR3 is 15 residues long. Germline V gene data show CDR1 as SGHDN and CDR2 as FVKESK. The junction had 4 bases not matched to a gene; V was cut back by 4 bases and J by 5 bases. CDR3 protein: CASSLAGGMTGELFF. DNA for the CDR3: TGTGCCAGCAGCCTAGCGGGAGGAATGACCGGGGAGCTGTTTTTT.

This clonotype was seen ten or more times. The genes are TRBV3-1 and TRBJ1-3; 7 bases are a match to TRBD1. The CDR3 totals 16 residues. V was clipped by 5 bases and J by 0 bases; unmatched bases: 7. Germline V gene lookup returns CDR1 LGHDT and CDR2 YNNKEL (reference sequence). The CDR3 loop is CASSVGQMSSGNTIYF. Written as DNA, the CDR3 is TGTGCCAGCAGCGTGGGACAGATGAGCTCTGGAAACACCATATATTTT.

The chain uses TRBV2 and TRBJ2-1; 7 bases align to TRBD2. Germline loops: CDR1 SNHLY, CDR2 FYNNEI. This CDR3 has 14 amino acids. V shed 5 bases and J 4 bases; nucleotides not matched to a gene: 5. CDR3 protein: CASSSGDLYNEQFF. CDR3 DNA: TGTGCCAGCAGTAGCGGGGACCTTTACAATGAGCAGTTCTTC. Combining the CDR3 with reference TRBV2 and TRBJ2-1 gives the whole variable domain EPEVTQTPSHQVTQMGQEVILRCVPISNHLYFYWYRQILGQKVEFLVSFYNNEISEKSEIFDDQFSVERPDGSNFTLKIRSTKLEDSAMYFCASSSGDLYNEQFFGPGTRLTVL.

At least ten counts were recorded for this clonotype. This chain links TRBV10-3 with TRBJ1-2, with TRBD1 matching 8 bases. V dropped 2 bases and J dropped 2; count of bases not matched to a gene: 1. Germline-derived CDR1 and CDR2 are ENHRY and SYGVKD. This CDR3 region has 14 residues. The DNA of the CDR3 is TGTGCCATCAGTGAGAGGACAGGGAACTATGGCTACACCTTC. It is translated as CAISERTGNYGYTF.

This clonotype was seen many times. This chain uses TRBV5-1 with TRBJ2-6; no definite D call. This CDR3 is built from 15 residues. Per the germline V gene, CDR1 is SGHRS and CDR2 is YFSETQ. With 0 bases removed from V and 4 bases from J, the gap between germline ends came to 8 bases. CDR3 DNA sequence: TGCGCCAGCAGCTTGGGCTGGATCGGGGCCAACGTCCTGACTTTC. It encodes CASSLGWIGANVLTF.

This clonotype was recorded at least ten times. The J gene is TRBJ2-2, the V gene TRBV7-3; no firm D call. V lost 0 bases and J lost 0, with 8 bases in between. The germline V gene has CDR1 SGHTA and CDR2 FQGTGA. This CDR3 is built from 16 residues. CDR3 coding DNA: TGTGCCAGCAGCTTAACTGGACCGCCGAACACCGGGGAGCTGTTTTTT. Amino acid sequence: CASSLTGPPNTGELFF.

This clonotype was seen many times. The chain links TRBV7-3 to TRBJ2-2; TRBD1 matches at 7 bases. J gave up 7 bases and V 5 bases, and 4 bases lay outside the gene matches. Germline lookup yields CDR1 SGHTA and CDR2 FQGTGA. This CDR3 is 13 amino acids long. CDR3 DNA sequence: TGTGCCAGCAGCGTCACAGGGGACGGGGAGCTGTTTTTT. Translated: CASSVTGDGELFF.

This clonotype has more than one count but fewer than ten. The chain couples TRBV20-1 to TRBJ2-2, with D perhaps given as TRBD1 or TRBD2 (5 bases each). Per germline, CDR1 DFQATT and CDR2 SNEGSKA (reference sequence). The CDR3 is made up of 14 amino acids. The CDR3: CRAYWGRVTGELFF. As DNA, the CDR3 is TGCAGGGCCTACTGGGGGAGAGTTACCGGGGAGCTGTTTTTT.

This clonotype was observed many times. CDR3 region: CASSLGGGNEQFF. Here the CDR3 DNA reads TGTGCCAGCAGCTTAGGAGGTGGGAATGAGCAGTTCTTC. The rearrangement links TRBV11-2 to TRBJ2-1; D unclear. The CDR3 runs 13 residues. Germline V gene sequence: CDR1 SGHAT, CDR2 FQNNGV. With 1 base removed from V and 7 bases from J, the gap between germline ends came to 8 bases.

The chain combines TRBV19 with TRBJ2-4; D may be TRBD2 (6 bases). In germline, CDR1 is LNHDA, CDR2 SQIVND (reference sequence). The V end was cut by 6 bases, the J end by 2 bases, with 17 bases between. The CDR3 is 16 amino acids. CDR3 region: CASRPTRLGTKNIQYF. Here the CDR3 DNA reads TGTGCCAGTAGACCGACCCGACTAGGAACCAAAAACATTCAGTACTTC.

This clonotype was picked up many times. The chain couples TRBV28 to TRBJ2-7, with TRBD2 identical over 11 bases. V shed 5 bases and J 9 bases; nucleotides not matched to a gene: 12. This CDR3 has 15 amino acids. Germline V gene data show CDR1 as MDHEN and CDR2 as SYDVKM. The CDR3 nucleotides read TGTGCCAGCAGTCTCGGGACTAGCGGTTTAGGGGGGCAGTACTTC. Translating gives CASSLGTSGLGGQYF. The full variable domain, in which reference TRBV28 and TRBJ2-7 provide the parts outside the CDR3, is DVKVTQSSRYLVKRTGEKVFLECVQDMDHENMFWYRQDPGLGLRLIYFSYDVKMKEKGDIPEGYSVSREKKERFSLILESASTNQTSMYLCASSLGTSGLGGQYFGPGTRLTVT.

At least ten counts were recorded for this clonotype. The rearrangement uses TRBV3-1 and TRBJ2-5, with D maybe TRBD2 (6 bases). With 2 bases removed from V and 1 base from J, the gap between germline ends came to 14 bases. Looked up from germline, CDR1 is LGHDT and CDR2 is YNNKEL (reference sequence). This CDR3 spans 16 amino acids. CDR3 nucleotides: TGTGCCAGCAGCCAAAGGTCCCGGGGGACCCAAGAGACCCAGTACTTC. Residues: CASSQRSRGTQETQYF.

This clonotype was recorded at least ten times. This rearrangement joins TRBV29-1 to TRBJ1-2; D is perhaps TRBD1 (5 bases). CDR1 SQVTM and CDR2 ANQGSEA come from the germline V gene. The CDR3 has 13 amino acids. V was trimmed by 1 base and J by 4 bases, leaving 10 bases between them. CDR3 coding DNA: TGCAGCGTTGAAGGGACAAGCTCCTATGGCTACACCTTC. The encoded protein is CSVEGTSSYGYTF.

This clonotype was detected many times. J is TRBJ1-1 and V is TRBV11-1; no firm D call. Germline V gene data show CDR1 as SGHAT and CDR2 as FQDESV (reference sequence). The germline V and J ends were trimmed by 4 bases and 7 bases, with 13 bases remaining between them. This CDR3 is 13 amino acids long. The CDR3 DNA sequence: TGTGCCAGCAGCTCCCTCGGGTGGAGTGAAGCTTTCTTT. Its protein is CASSSLGWSEAFF. The full variable domain, its missing parts supplied by reference TRBV11-1 and TRBJ1-1, is EAEVAQSPRYKITEKSQAVAFWCDPISGHATLYWYRQILGQGPELLVQFQDESVVDDSQLPKDRFSAERLKGVDSTLKIQPAELGDSAMYLCASSSLGWSEAFFGQGTRLTVV.

This clonotype came up many times. The chain recombines TRBV5-5 with TRBJ2-7; 7 bases fit TRBD1. CDR1 is SGHKS, CDR2 YYEKEE, per germline (reference sequence). The CDR3 is made up of 14 amino acids. Trimming removed 1 base from V and 7 bases from J; junction bases left unmatched: 8. The CDR3 region has the DNA TGTGCCAGCAGCTTGCCAACAGGGGTACGAGAGCAGTACTTC. Protein sequence: CASSLPTGVREQYF.

This clonotype was found many times. J is TRBJ1-6 and V is TRBV10-2; weak D call: TRBD1 (6 bases). Trimming stripped 4 bases from V and 8 bases from J, with 12 bases between. CDR1 is WSHSY, CDR2 SAAADI, per germline. There are 14 residues in the CDR3. Here the CDR3 reads CASSGQGSDSPLHF. The CDR3, as DNA: TGCGCCAGCAGTGGTCAGGGGTCGGATTCACCCCTCCACTTT.

In this sample, this clonotype turned up many times. The V gene is TRBV7-2, the J gene TRBJ2-5; TRBD2 aligns across 14 bases. The CDR3 has 16 amino acids. With V trimmed by 5 bases and J by 5 bases, 7 bases remained unmatched. CDR1 and CDR2 (germline): SGHTA, FQGNSA. The CDR3 DNA reads TGTGCCAGCAGCCTGGGACTAGCGGGAGTCGGGGAGACCCAGTACTTC. Protein sequence: CASSLGLAGVGETQYF.

This clonotype was observed at least ten times. This chain connects TRBV10-3 to TRBJ1-1; D perhaps matches TRBD1 (6 bases). Trimming left V 7 bases short and J 2 bases short, with 11 bases between. Germline CDR1 and CDR2: ENHRY and SYGVKD. The CDR3 sequence is 13 residues long. The DNA for the CDR3 is TGTGCCATCAATCGGGGGCCAAACACTGAAGCTTTCTTT. It yields the protein CAINRGPNTEAFF.